These T cell receptor beta chains were read from a single sample in a study of monozygotic twins with inflammatory bowel disease. After re-calling the 5' RACE reads, TCRdb lists one entry per CDR3 protein, DNA absent. This listing includes approximately 330,000 distinct CDR3 sequences. Sequencing was done on a sample of blood. These receptor sequences come from a human donor with ulcerative colitis or Crohn's disease, or a healthy co-twin of an affected twin (not recorded which). Both conserved end residues are part of each CDR3. The order of the fields is J gene, V gene, CDR3 protein.

J gene: TRBJ1-1
V gene: TRBV19
CDR3 protein: CASTGTLNTEAFF

J gene: TRBJ1-5
V gene: TRBV6-2/TRBV6-3
CDR3 protein: CASSYLRGQDNQPQHF

J gene: TRBJ1-5
V gene: TRBV11-2
CDR3 protein: CASSLVGGRSNQPQHF

J gene: TRBJ2-7
V gene: TRBV7-9
CDR3 protein: CASSLAADVSYEQYF

J gene: TRBJ2-1
V gene: TRBV20-1
CDR3 protein: CSARLAGGEQFF

J gene: TRBJ1-5
V gene: TRBV19
CDR3 protein: CASSLPDSRNQPQHF

J gene: TRBJ2-5
V gene: TRBV5-1
CDR3 protein: CASSLGQKETQYF

J gene: TRBJ2-1
V gene: TRBV12-3/TRBV12-4
CDR3 protein: CASSLIWATATNEQFF

J gene: TRBJ2-7
V gene: TRBV20-1
CDR3 protein: CSARGQVEQYF

J gene: TRBJ2-2
V gene: TRBV6-5
CDR3 protein: CASSPLTSGGSSSTTGELFF

J gene: TRBJ2-1
V gene: TRBV5-6
CDR3 protein: CASSSTQGAGEQFF

J gene: TRBJ2-7
V gene: TRBV7-9
CDR3 protein: CASQDSSHYEQYF

J gene: TRBJ2-7
V gene: TRBV5-6
CDR3 protein: CASSFTGRGLEQYF

J gene: TRBJ1-1
V gene: TRBV28
CDR3 protein: CASRREITSGGTAFF

J gene: TRBJ2-6
V gene: TRBV29-1
CDR3 protein: CSVDSGAGANVLTF

J gene: TRBJ2-5
V gene: TRBV27
CDR3 protein: CASSPFGGPSGTQYF

J gene: TRBJ2-7
V gene: TRBV28
CDR3 protein: CASSFPGDGQRDYEQYF

J gene: TRBJ2-7
V gene: TRBV20-1
CDR3 protein: CSARALGREQYF

J gene: TRBJ2-6
V gene: TRBV5-1
CDR3 protein: CASSLGTGLSGANVLTF

J gene: TRBJ1-1
V gene: TRBV6-5
CDR3 protein: CASSLQGLDTEAYF

J gene: TRBJ1-2
V gene: TRBV5-1
CDR3 protein: CASSSGQGKIYGYTF

J gene: TRBJ1-3
V gene: TRBV12-3/TRBV12-4
CDR3 protein: CASSIRQGTVSGNTIYF

J gene: TRBJ2-3
V gene: TRBV6-5
CDR3 protein: CASSLGRQVSTDTQYF

J gene: TRBJ2-7
V gene: TRBV5-1
CDR3 protein: CASSGGLAVEQYF

J gene: TRBJ2-2
V gene: TRBV3-1
CDR3 protein: CAGSQLSSGELFF

J gene: TRBJ2-2
V gene: TRBV5-1
CDR3 protein: CASRLETGELFF

J gene: TRBJ2-5
V gene: TRBV12-3/TRBV12-4
CDR3 protein: CASSLNLGGSDQETQYF

J gene: TRBJ2-1
V gene: TRBV20-1
CDR3 protein: CSASRFAYNEQFF

J gene: TRBJ2-5
V gene: TRBV7-2
CDR3 protein: CASSGRSQETQYF

J gene: TRBJ2-3
V gene: TRBV3-1
CDR3 protein: CASSQAIESHGQYF

J gene: TRBJ1-1
V gene: TRBV5-1
CDR3 protein: CASSLVTGGNTEAFF

J gene: TRBJ2-7
V gene: TRBV7-2
CDR3 protein: CASSARSGGIREQYF

J gene: TRBJ2-3
V gene: TRBV12-3/TRBV12-4
CDR3 protein: CASSLISGNPDTQYF

J gene: TRBJ2-2
V gene: TRBV12-3/TRBV12-4
CDR3 protein: CASTLTSPGELFF

J gene: TRBJ1-4
V gene: TRBV5-1
CDR3 protein: CASSSGDRWGTGVEKLFF